This TCR beta chain appears in the sequencing data of a study of post-analysis software for immune sequencing data. About the study: As for disease course, relapsing-remitting, secondary progressive and progressive-relapsing multiple sclerosis were all included. General study points: TRBV5-6, TRBV5-1 and TRBV20-1 belonged to a set of about 5 TRBV segments that were more frequent in patients than controls. F measure showed strong co-clustering of same-batch samples. Diversity measured as normalized Chao1 was significantly lower in multiple sclerosis patients than in controls.

This clonotype was observed a handful of times. Its antigen is currently unknown. Every TCR beta cDNA library bore unique molecular identifiers. The authors obtained 500,000 to 600,000 cDNA molecules from approximately 1 to 10 million T cells. TCRdb re-called the PCR reads with MiXCR, one entry per CDR3 protein. Among hundreds of thousands of distinct CDR3 sequences listed, under 70% were seen once. There are 14 residues in the CDR3. Trimming cost V 6 bases and J 5 bases, with 14 bases left between them. This clonotype originated in a girl between 5 and 17 years old with multiple sclerosis. The rearrangement uses TRBV12-3 or TRBV12-4 and TRBJ2-1; a weak D match, TRBD2 (6 bases). The sequenced sample consisted of blood. This CDR3 reads CASRRAGTDNEQFF. CDR3 bases: TGTGCCAGCAGACGCGCCGGGACTGACAATGAGCAGTTCTTC.